This is a list of T cell receptor beta chains from one sample in a study of response to subunit inactivated influenza vaccine. TCRdb used MiXCR to reprocess the RT-PCR reads, holding one entry per CDR3 protein. Altogether 530,000 or so distinct CDR3 sequences are present, about 25% being singletons, with the ten largest covering less than 2.5%. The sequencing here drew on CD4+ T cells sorted from PBMCs, taken about 5 days after vaccination. The receptors were sampled from a middle-aged man who received an inactivated influenza vaccine. Both conserved end residues are part of each CDR3.

V gene: TRBV4-3
CDR3 length: 13
J gene: TRBJ2-3
CDR3 protein: CASSQERGRAQYF

V gene: TRBV6-2/TRBV6-3
CDR3 length: 15
J gene: TRBJ1-4
CDR3 protein: CASTPGGSTNEKLFF

V gene: TRBV20-1
CDR3 length: 15
J gene: TRBJ1-6
CDR3 protein: CSARLESSYKSPLHF

V gene: TRBV4-1
CDR3 length: 17
J gene: TRBJ2-7
CDR3 protein: CASSARAGTRPPYEQYF

V gene: TRBV4-1
CDR3 length: 15
J gene: TRBJ1-1
CDR3 protein: CASSQGDRVDTEAFF

V gene: TRBV9
CDR3 length: 16
J gene: TRBJ2-7
CDR3 protein: CASSASSGGRSYEQYF

V gene: TRBV28
CDR3 length: 16
J gene: TRBJ2-1
CDR3 protein: CASSLYQGRSYNEQFF

V gene: TRBV27
CDR3 length: 17
J gene: TRBJ2-3
CDR3 protein: CASSRGMGDALEDTRYF

V gene: TRBV10-3
CDR3 length: 15
J gene: TRBJ2-7
CDR3 protein: CATLEPGQISYEQYF

V gene: TRBV5-1
CDR3 length: 14
J gene: TRBJ1-1
CDR3 protein: CASSLAGERTEAFF

V gene: TRBV6-5
CDR3 length: 12
J gene: TRBJ2-1
CDR3 protein: CASSPGPREQFF

V gene: TRBV20-1
CDR3 length: 17
J gene: TRBJ1-6
CDR3 protein: CSARDLGSGGGVSPLHF

V gene: TRBV6-2/TRBV6-3
CDR3 length: 13
J gene: TRBJ2-3
CDR3 protein: CASSSVVTDTQYF

V gene: TRBV20-1
CDR3 length: 14
J gene: TRBJ1-2
CDR3 protein: CSARVGRGRDGYTF

V gene: TRBV5-1
CDR3 length: 13
J gene: TRBJ2-1
CDR3 protein: CASSLTSTNEQFF

V gene: TRBV5-5
CDR3 length: 16
J gene: TRBJ2-1
CDR3 protein: CASSLAVSTGGNEQFF

V gene: TRBV12-3/TRBV12-4
CDR3 length: 14
J gene: TRBJ2-7
CDR3 protein: CASSFQGPFYEQYF

V gene: TRBV27
CDR3 length: 17
J gene: TRBJ2-7
CDR3 protein: CASSLKSGRWSSYEQYF

V gene: TRBV28
CDR3 length: 14
J gene: TRBJ1-6
CDR3 protein: CASTTGTENSPLHF

V gene: TRBV10-3
CDR3 length: 19
J gene: TRBJ2-3
CDR3 protein: CAISESRLRQGWLTDTQYF

V gene: TRBV3-1
CDR3 length: 15
J gene: TRBJ1-5
CDR3 protein: CASSLRTGGNQPQHF

V gene: TRBV7-2
CDR3 length: 17
J gene: TRBJ2-2
CDR3 protein: CASSLAETGGNTGELFF

V gene: TRBV5-1
CDR3 length: 15
J gene: TRBJ2-7
CDR3 protein: CASSKPGQGGGEQYF

V gene: TRBV6-1
CDR3 length: 14
J gene: TRBJ2-3
CDR3 protein: CASSEAGAGDTQYF

V gene: TRBV12-3/TRBV12-4
CDR3 length: 12
J gene: TRBJ2-2
CDR3 protein: CASSFRWGELFF

V gene: TRBV19
CDR3 length: 14
J gene: TRBJ2-1
CDR3 protein: CASRLAGGNNEQFF

V gene: TRBV2
CDR3 length: 17
J gene: TRBJ2-3
CDR3 protein: CASTLEPISSSTDTQYF

V gene: TRBV28
CDR3 length: 11
J gene: TRBJ1-2
CDR3 protein: CATSTRSGYTF

V gene: TRBV25-1
CDR3 length: 12
J gene: TRBJ2-3
CDR3 protein: CAAGRSTDTQYF

V gene: TRBV28
CDR3 length: 14
J gene: TRBJ2-2
CDR3 protein: CASSSAGLVGELFF

V gene: TRBV12-3/TRBV12-4
CDR3 length: 13
J gene: TRBJ1-2
CDR3 protein: CASSSRNNYGYTF

V gene: TRBV5-5
CDR3 length: 15
J gene: TRBJ1-4
CDR3 protein: CASSMDRAANEKLFF

V gene: TRBV11-2
CDR3 length: 19
J gene: TRBJ2-2
CDR3 protein: CASSSPRGSGGADTGELFF

V gene: TRBV4-3
CDR3 length: 15
J gene: TRBJ2-1
CDR3 protein: CASSRRKVAYNEQFF

V gene: TRBV6-2/TRBV6-3
CDR3 length: 13
J gene: TRBJ2-1
CDR3 protein: CASNIRLANEQFF

V gene: TRBV20-1
CDR3 length: 15
J gene: TRBJ2-7
CDR3 protein: CSARRQLGISYEQYF

V gene: TRBV20-1
CDR3 length: 14
J gene: TRBJ2-7
CDR3 protein: CSARGPVRVYEQYF

V gene: TRBV19
CDR3 length: 14
J gene: TRBJ2-1
CDR3 protein: CASSSGLTYNEQFF

V gene: TRBV20-1
CDR3 length: 16
J gene: TRBJ1-2
CDR3 protein: CSARVGFRDRDYGYTF

V gene: TRBV5-1
CDR3 length: 13
J gene: TRBJ2-3
CDR3 protein: CASSSQQAYTQYF

V gene: TRBV12-3/TRBV12-4
CDR3 length: 13
J gene: TRBJ1-1
CDR3 protein: CASSLNRDTEAFF

V gene: TRBV7-9
CDR3 length: 16
J gene: TRBJ2-5
CDR3 protein: CASSFPRGGLEETQYF

V gene: TRBV6-2/TRBV6-3
CDR3 length: 15
J gene: TRBJ2-5
CDR3 protein: CASSTRDRDQETQYF

V gene: TRBV12-3/TRBV12-4
CDR3 length: 14
J gene: TRBJ1-4
CDR3 protein: CASSFPGQGRKLFF

V gene: TRBV29-1
CDR3 length: 12
J gene: TRBJ2-7
CDR3 protein: CSVGGTVYEQYF

V gene: TRBV7-2
CDR3 length: 13
J gene: TRBJ1-5
CDR3 protein: CASSHEPARPQHF

V gene: TRBV7-9
CDR3 length: 15
J gene: TRBJ1-6
CDR3 protein: CASSRHRLRNSPLHF

V gene: TRBV20-1
CDR3 length: 12
J gene: TRBJ2-7
CDR3 protein: CSAPSSGYEQYF